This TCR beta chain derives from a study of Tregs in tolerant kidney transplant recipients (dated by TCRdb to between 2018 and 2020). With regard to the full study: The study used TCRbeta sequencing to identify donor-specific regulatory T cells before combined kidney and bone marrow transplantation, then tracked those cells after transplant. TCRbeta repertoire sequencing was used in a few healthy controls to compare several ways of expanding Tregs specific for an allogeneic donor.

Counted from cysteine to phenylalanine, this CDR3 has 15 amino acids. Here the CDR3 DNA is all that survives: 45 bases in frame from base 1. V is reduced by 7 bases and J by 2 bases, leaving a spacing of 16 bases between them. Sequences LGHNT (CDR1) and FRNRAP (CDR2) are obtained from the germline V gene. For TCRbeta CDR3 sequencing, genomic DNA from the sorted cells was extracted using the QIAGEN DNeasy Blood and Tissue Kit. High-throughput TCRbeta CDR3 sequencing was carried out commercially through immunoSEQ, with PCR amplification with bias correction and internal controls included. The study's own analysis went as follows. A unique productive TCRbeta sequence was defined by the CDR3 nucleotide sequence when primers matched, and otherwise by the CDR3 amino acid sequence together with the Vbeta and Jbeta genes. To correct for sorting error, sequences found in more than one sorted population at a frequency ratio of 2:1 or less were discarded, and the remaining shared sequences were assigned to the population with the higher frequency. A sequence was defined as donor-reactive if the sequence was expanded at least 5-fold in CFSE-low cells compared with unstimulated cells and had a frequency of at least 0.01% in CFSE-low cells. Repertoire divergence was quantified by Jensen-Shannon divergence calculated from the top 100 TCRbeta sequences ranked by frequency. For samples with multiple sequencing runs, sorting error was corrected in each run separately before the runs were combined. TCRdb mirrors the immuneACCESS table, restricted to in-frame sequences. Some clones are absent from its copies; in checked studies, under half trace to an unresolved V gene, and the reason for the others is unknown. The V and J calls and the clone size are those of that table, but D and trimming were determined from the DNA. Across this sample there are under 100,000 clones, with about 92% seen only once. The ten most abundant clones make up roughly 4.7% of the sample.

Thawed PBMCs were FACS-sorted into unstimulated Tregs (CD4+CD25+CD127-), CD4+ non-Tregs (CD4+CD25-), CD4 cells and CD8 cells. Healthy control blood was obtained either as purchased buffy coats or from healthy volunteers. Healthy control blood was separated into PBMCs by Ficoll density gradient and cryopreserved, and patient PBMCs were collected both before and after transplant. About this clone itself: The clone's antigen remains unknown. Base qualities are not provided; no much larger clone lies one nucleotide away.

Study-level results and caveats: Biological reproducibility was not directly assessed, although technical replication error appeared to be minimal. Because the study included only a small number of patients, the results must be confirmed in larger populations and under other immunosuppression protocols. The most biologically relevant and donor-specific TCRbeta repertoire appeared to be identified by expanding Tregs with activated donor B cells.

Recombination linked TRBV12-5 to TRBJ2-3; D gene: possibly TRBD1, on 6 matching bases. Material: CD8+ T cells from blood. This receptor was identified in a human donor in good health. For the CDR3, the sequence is CASDTGLRNTDTQYF. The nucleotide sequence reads TGTGCTAGTGACACAGGGTTACGCAACACAGATACGCAGTATTTT.